This T cell receptor beta chain originates from a study of molecular identifiers for immune sequencing clone quantification. Study-wide background: Within a replicate experiment, RNA obtained from either about 20,000 or 100,000 naive CD8 cells was divided into five aliquots, and four of those aliquots were then sequenced.

The CD8+CD4-CCR7+CD45RA+ phenotype defined the sorted naive CD8 T cells. This CDR3 spans 14 amino acids. Germline V gives CDR1 SEHNR, CDR2 FQNEAQ (reference sequence). With 5 bases removed from V and 6 bases from J, the gap between germline ends came to 11 bases. Both previously described methods and listed TCR primers were employed to make bulk TCR libraries. TCRdb used MiXCR to reprocess the PCR reads, holding one entry per CDR3 protein. Of more than 450,000 distinct CDR3 sequences in the sample, roughly 26% were seen once. This clonotype was seen at least ten times. This TCR derives from a human donor in good health. Some libraries in this study had Jurkat cell RNA spiked in. The genes are TRBV7-9 and TRBJ1-6; D gene unclear. Sequencing input: naive CD8+ T cells from blood, with Jurkat cell RNA spiked in. The subset was: FACS-sorted CD8+CD4-CCR7+CD45RA+ naive T cells. DNA of the CDR3: TGTGCCAGCAGCCGGGTTTGGGGTAATTCACCCCTCCACTTT. Protein product: CASSRVWGNSPLHF.